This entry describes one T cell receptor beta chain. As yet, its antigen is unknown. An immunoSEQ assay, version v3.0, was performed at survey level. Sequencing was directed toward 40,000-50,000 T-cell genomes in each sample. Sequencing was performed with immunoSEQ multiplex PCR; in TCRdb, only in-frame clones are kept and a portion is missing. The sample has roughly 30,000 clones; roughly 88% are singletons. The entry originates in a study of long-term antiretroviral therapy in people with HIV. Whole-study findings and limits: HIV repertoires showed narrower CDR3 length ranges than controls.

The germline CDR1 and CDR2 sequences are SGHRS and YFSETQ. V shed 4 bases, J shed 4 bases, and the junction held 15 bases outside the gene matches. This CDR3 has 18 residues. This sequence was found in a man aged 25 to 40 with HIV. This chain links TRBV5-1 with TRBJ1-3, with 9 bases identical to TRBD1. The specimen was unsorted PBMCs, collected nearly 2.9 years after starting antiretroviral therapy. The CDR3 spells CASSLGGPGQGRGNTIYF. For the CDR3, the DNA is TGCGCCAGCAGCCTCGGAGGCCCGGGACAGGGTAGGGGAAACACCATATATTTT. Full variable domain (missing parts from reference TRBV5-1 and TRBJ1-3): KAGVTQTPRYLIKTRGQQVTLSCSPISGHRSVSWYQQTPGQGLQFLFEYFSETQRNKGNFPGRFSGRQFSNSRSEMNVSTLELGDSALYLCASSLGGPGQGRGNTIYFGEGSWLTVV.